The T cell receptor beta chain described here comes from a study of cytomegalovirus exposure and HLA in healthy donors (dated by TCRdb to about 2017). Some background on the complete study: The 700 or so repertoires of the first cohort and the 110 or so validation repertoires were produced on the same platform, according to a later analysis. Besides the first cohort of around 700 subjects, a separate validation cohort made up of around 120 different subjects was used. The study aimed to test whether signatures of past pathogen exposure could be identified by cataloging public T cell receptors. To predict cytomegalovirus infection status, the study combined high-throughput TCR immunosequencing, statistical association of individual TCRs with disease status, and machine learning. General conclusions and limits of the study: While some public TCRs were present in many individuals, most TCR sequences turned up only very rarely across donors. A later analysis had no HLA typing for the validation cohort, so co-occurrence there was scored across all 120 repertoires. The study gave a list of over 150 TCR beta chains associated with cytomegalovirus. A later analysis found that TCRs clustered in the first cohort also tended to co-occur in the roughly 110 validation repertoires, with approximately 95% of cluster scores above 0. In vitro tests confirmed that a few of the cytomegalovirus-associated TCR beta chains recognize cytomegalovirus antigens. It was suggested by the authors that the approach could potentially be generalized to other disease states and immunological phenotypes. The classifier was reported to diagnose cytomegalovirus status with high specificity and sensitivity in both the original cohort and the validation cohort.

Clipping removes 6 bases from V and 2 bases from J, with 4 as the unmatched junction base count. CDR3 length: 15 amino acids, cysteine to phenylalanine. The retained sequence is limited to the CDR3, 45 bases, with the frame set at the first base. Reading the germline V gene gives CDR1 SGDLS and CDR2 YYNGEE. Donors formed part of the validation cohort, which comprised 120 subjects and was distinct from the first cohort of under 750 subjects. On this clone itself: Its antigen specificity is not known. Base quality data are lacking; no much larger clone is found one base away.

The method behind the library was the immunoSEQ multiplex PCR assay. In the authors' own workflow: To diagnose cytomegalovirus status from the catalog of TCR beta chain sequences, a statistical classification framework was built. TCRdb provides this immuneACCESS table in a form limited to in-frame rearrangements. Some clones are lacking; in checked studies, under half of them reflect an unresolved V gene, and why the rest are absent is not known. D and trimming were read from the DNA, whereas the V and J calls and clone size are those reported in that table. A total of 150,000 to 200,000 clones appear in this sample, approximately 81% of them only once. The ten largest clones take up about 15% of the sample.

What was sequenced was PBMCs. The receptor was isolated from a man aged 18-30 years in good health and CMV-seropositive. The chain couples TRBV9 to TRBJ2-3, with 12 bases matching TRBD1. The CDR3 in this case is CASIPGQGATDTQYF. The nucleotide sequence reads as follows: TGTGCCAGCATCCCGGGACAGGGGGCCACAGATACGCAGTATTTT.